Presented here are 4 T cell receptor beta chains from one specimen sequenced in a study of cytomegalovirus exposure and HLA in healthy donors. Both 60 Vbeta primers and 13 Jbeta primers went into the PCR. TCRdb keeps only in-frame clones here, not all; method: immunoSEQ multiplex PCR. There are about 70,000 clones in the sample; 80% to 90% occur only once, and roughly 2% lies in the top ten. Material for sequencing was PBMCs. These receptors all stem from a woman younger than 45 in good health and CMV-seronegative.

The rearrangement joins TRBV29-1 to TRBJ2-7, with a weak D call TRBD2 (7 bases). The germline V gene encodes CDR1 SQVTM and CDR2 ANQGSEA. V lost 4 bases, J lost 4 bases, and 14 bases lay in between. CDR3 length: 13 amino acids. CDR3 in amino acids: CSVVRGARYEQYF. CDR3 DNA: TGCAGCGTTGTTCGGGGGGCGCGATACGAGCAGTACTTC.

This chain joins TRBV7-2 and TRBJ2-2, with 7 bases matching TRBD2. The CDR3 covers 16 residues. Germline V gene lookup returns CDR1 SGHTA and CDR2 FQGNSA. With V trimmed by 7 bases and J by 0 bases, 8 bases remained unmatched. This chain's CDR3 is CASKGASGTNTGELFF. CDR3 nucleotide sequence: TGTGCCAGCAAAGGGGCTAGCGGAACGAACACCGGGGAGCTGTTTTTT.

This clone has just one count. The rearrangement links TRBV12-5 to TRBJ1-5; D is undetermined. The CDR3 sequence is 12 residues long. Germline CDR1 LGHNT, CDR2 FRNRAP. Between the trimmed V and J ends, which lost 8 bases and 2 bases, there was a span of 7 bases. The CDR3 region is CASRRGNQPQHF. In DNA form, the CDR3 reads TGTGCTAGTCGGAGGGGCAATCAGCCCCAGCATTTT.

The V call is TRBV9, the J call TRBJ2-7; 7 bases fit TRBD2. The V and J ends lost 0 bases and 3 bases, in that order; junction bases with no gene match: 6. The CDR3 consists of 15 residues. Germline lookup yields CDR1 SGDLS and CDR2 YYNGEE. CDR3 coding DNA: TGTGCCAGCAGCGTAGCCGGGACTACACACTACGAGCAGTACTTC. Its translation is CASSVAGTTHYEQYF.